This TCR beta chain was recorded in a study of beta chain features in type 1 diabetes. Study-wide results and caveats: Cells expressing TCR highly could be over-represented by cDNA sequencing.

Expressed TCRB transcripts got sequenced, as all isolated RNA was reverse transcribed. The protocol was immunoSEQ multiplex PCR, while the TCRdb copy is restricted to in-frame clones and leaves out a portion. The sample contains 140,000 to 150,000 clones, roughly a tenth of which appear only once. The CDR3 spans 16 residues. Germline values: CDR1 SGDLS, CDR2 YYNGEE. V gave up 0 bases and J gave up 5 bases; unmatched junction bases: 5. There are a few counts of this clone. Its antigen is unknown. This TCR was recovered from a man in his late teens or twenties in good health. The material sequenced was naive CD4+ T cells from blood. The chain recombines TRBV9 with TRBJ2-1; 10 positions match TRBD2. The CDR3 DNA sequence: TGTGCCAGCAGCGTAGGCGGGACTAGCGTCCACAATGAGCAGTTCTTC. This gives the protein CASSVGGTSVHNEQFF. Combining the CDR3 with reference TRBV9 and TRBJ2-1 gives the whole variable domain DSGVTQTPKHLITATGQRVTLRCSPRSGDLSVYWYQQSLDQGLQFLIQYYNGEERAKGNILERFSAQQFPDLHSELNLSSLELGDSALYFCASSVGGTSVHNEQFFGPGTRLTVL.